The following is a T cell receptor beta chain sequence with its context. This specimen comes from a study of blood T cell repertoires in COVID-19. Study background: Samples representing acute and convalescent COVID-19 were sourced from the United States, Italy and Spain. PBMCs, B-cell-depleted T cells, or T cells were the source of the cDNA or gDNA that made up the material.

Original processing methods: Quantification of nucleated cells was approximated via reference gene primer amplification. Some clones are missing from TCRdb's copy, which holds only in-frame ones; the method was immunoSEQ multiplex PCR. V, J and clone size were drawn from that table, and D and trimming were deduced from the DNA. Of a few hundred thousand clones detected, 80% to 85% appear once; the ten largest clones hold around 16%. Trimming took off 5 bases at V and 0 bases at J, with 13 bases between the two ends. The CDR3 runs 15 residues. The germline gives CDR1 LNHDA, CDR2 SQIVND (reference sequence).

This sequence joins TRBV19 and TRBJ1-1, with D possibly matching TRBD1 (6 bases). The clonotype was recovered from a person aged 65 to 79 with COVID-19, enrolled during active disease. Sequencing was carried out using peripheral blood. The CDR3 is CASSLDRVMNTEAFF. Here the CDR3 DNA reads TGTGCCAGTAGTCTGGACAGAGTCATGAACACTGAAGCTTTCTTT.